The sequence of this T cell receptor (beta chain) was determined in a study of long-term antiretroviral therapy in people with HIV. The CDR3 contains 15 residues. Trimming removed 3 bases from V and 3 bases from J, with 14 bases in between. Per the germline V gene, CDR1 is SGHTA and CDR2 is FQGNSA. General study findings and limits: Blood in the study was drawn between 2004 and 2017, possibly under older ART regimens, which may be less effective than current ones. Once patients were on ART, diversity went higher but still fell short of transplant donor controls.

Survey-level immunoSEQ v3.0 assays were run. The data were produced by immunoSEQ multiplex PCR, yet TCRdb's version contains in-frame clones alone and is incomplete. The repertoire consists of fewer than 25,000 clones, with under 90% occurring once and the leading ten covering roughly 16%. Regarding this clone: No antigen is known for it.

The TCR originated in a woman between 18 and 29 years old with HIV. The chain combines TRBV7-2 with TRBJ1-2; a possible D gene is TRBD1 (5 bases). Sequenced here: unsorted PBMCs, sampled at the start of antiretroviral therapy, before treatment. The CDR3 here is CASSLDMTDYYGYTF. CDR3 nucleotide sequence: TGTGCCAGCAGCTTGGACATGACAGACTACTATGGCTACACCTTC.